This T cell receptor (beta chain) was captured by sequencing in a study of blood T cell repertoires in COVID-19. The V gene's germline CDR1 is SQVTM and CDR2 ANQGSEA. CDR3 length equals 15 residues. The V gene end was trimmed by 4 bases and the J gene end by 2 bases; junction bases not matched to a gene: 8. Using immunoSEQ multiplex PCR, the repertoire was profiled, and TCRdb retains in-frame clones only, with some absent. The sample carries around 63,000 clones, roughly 90% recorded once. The source is a woman in her sixties or seventies with acute or convalescent COVID-19. The sample consisted of peripheral blood. V gene TRBV29-1 combines with J gene TRBJ2-5, with 9 positions matching TRBD2. The CDR3 loop reads CSVGGASGDQETQYF. The DNA of the CDR3 is TGCAGCGTTGGGGGGGCTAGCGGGGATCAAGAGACCCAGTACTTC. Full variable domain (rest looked up from reference TRBV29-1 and TRBJ2-5): SAVISQKPSRDICQRGTSLTIQCQVDSQVTMMFWYRQQPGQSLTLIATANQGSEATYESGFVIDKFPISRPNLTFSTLTVSNMSPEDSSIYLCSVGGASGDQETQYFGPGTRLLVL.